This T cell receptor (beta chain) was captured in a study of vaccination effects on CD4 cells after COVID-19. About the study: Participants got two doses of BNT162b2 or mRNA-1273 vaccine.

Profiling relied on immunoSEQ multiplex PCR, and the TCRdb table lists in-frame clones only, not all of them. Counted here are about 41,000 clones, 55% to 75% occurring once; the ten biggest clones make up about 25%. Germline V gene sequence: CDR1 MNHEY, CDR2 SVGAGI. J was trimmed by 4 bases and V by 6 bases; bases with no gene match: 9. This CDR3 comprises 15 residues. Sequencing was preceded by expansion of antigen-specific CD4+ T cells with viral peptide pools in the ViraFEST assay. Subsequent to a culture period of under 11 days, CD4+ T cells were isolated. Testing of the vaccine recipients showed negative nucleocapsid antibodies and no prior SARS-CoV-2 infection. A note on this clone: Its antigen is as yet unknown.

The receptor was isolated from a human donor who received a COVID-19 vaccine. The starting material was CD4+ T cells from PBMCs cultured with HCoV-OC43 spike peptides, obtained before COVID-19 vaccination. Subset in this sample: HCoV-OC43 spike overlapping peptide pool stimulation. The chain has TRBV6-5 and TRBJ2-1; 7 bases agree with TRBD1. The CDR3 DNA sequence: TGTGCCAGCAGCCAAACGGGACAGACGTACAATGAGCAGTTCTTC. Translation: CASSQTGQTYNEQFF.